These 9 T cell receptor beta chains originate from one sample sequenced in a study of cytomegalovirus exposure and HLA in healthy donors. This PCR relied on a set of 60 Vbeta primers and 13 Jbeta primers. The data were produced by immunoSEQ multiplex PCR, yet TCRdb's version contains in-frame clones alone and is incomplete. Among tens of thousands of clones listed, around 76% were seen once. Material: PBMCs. The receptor set was obtained from a man aged 35 to 55 in good health and CMV-seronegative.

This chain joins TRBV7-2 and TRBJ2-2; weak D call: TRBD2 (6 bases). The germline V gene encodes CDR1 SGHTA and CDR2 FQGNSA. The CDR3 runs 13 residues. Trimming stripped 5 bases from V and 9 bases from J, with 13 bases between. The CDR3 DNA follows: TGTGCCAGCAGCCGAGAGGCGGGAAGGGAGCTGTTTTTT. Residues: CASSREAGRELFF.

This chain connects TRBV28 to TRBJ2-7; weak D call: TRBD1 (7 bases). The germline V gene has CDR1 MDHEN and CDR2 SYDVKM. The V and J ends lost 2 bases and 6 bases respectively, with 17 bases between them. The CDR3 loop spans 15 amino acids. The CDR3, as DNA: TGTGCCAGCAGTTTAGGAGGGTCAGGGGGATCCGAGCAGTACTTC. Translating gives CASSLGGSGGSEQYF.

The CDR3 protein is CASSPGTINTGELFF. The DNA for the CDR3 is TGTGCCAGCAGCCCAGGGACTATAAACACCGGGGAGCTGTTTTTT. The rearrangement uses TRBV9 and TRBJ2-2, with 7 bases lining up with TRBD2. Germline values: CDR1 SGDLS, CDR2 YYNGEE. CDR3 length: 15 amino acids. V shed 4 bases and J 2 bases; nucleotides not matched to a gene: 5.

The V and J genes are TRBV7-2 and TRBJ2-1, with TRBD2 matching over 9 bases. Germline-derived CDR1 and CDR2 are SGHTA and FQGNSA. The length of the CDR3 is 14 residues. V was pared by 5 bases and J by 9 bases, with 8 bases of the junction left unmatched. CDR3 sequence (DNA): TGTGCCAGCAGCCCGGGACTAGCAAAGCCTGAGCAGTTCTTC. This gives the protein CASSPGLAKPEQFF.

This clone was detected a few times. The CDR3 region is CASSLPLEPQHF. In nucleotides, the CDR3 is TGTGCCAGCAGTTTACCTTTAGAGCCCCAGCATTTT. The chain couples TRBV28 to TRBJ1-5; D unresolved. This CDR3 spans 12 amino acids. V dropped 2 bases and J dropped 8 bases, with 7 bases sitting between them. The germline CDR1 and CDR2 sequences are MDHEN and SYDVKM.

The chain joins TRBV7-9 to TRBJ2-3; D might be TRBD1 (6 bases). The CDR3 covers 14 residues. Germline lookup yields CDR1 SEHNR and CDR2 FQNEAQ (reference sequence). The V and J ends lost 1 base and 3 bases respectively, with 8 bases between them. DNA for the CDR3: TGTGCCAGCAGCTTAGACAGGGAAACAGATACGCAGTATTTT. This encodes CASSLDRETDTQYF.

The chain joins TRBV5-1 to TRBJ1-4; TRBD1 matches at 11 bases. Germline CDR1 is SGHRS and CDR2 is YFSETQ. This CDR3 has 16 residues. V dropped 4 bases and J dropped 2; count of bases not matched to a gene: 4. The CDR3 here is CASSTGQGATNEKLFF. CDR3 in DNA: TGCGCCAGCAGCACAGGACAGGGGGCTACTAATGAAAAACTGTTTTTT.

This clone was seen only a few times. J is TRBJ1-1 and V is TRBV28; 7 bases align to TRBD1. CDR1 and CDR2 (germline): MDHEN, SYDVKM. The ends lost 10 bases at V and 6 bases at J; junction bases unmatched: 14. The CDR3 totals 14 residues. CDR3: CATSVLDRDPEAFF. The DNA of the CDR3 is TGTGCCACCTCAGTACTAGACAGGGACCCTGAAGCTTTCTTT.

The chain uses TRBV6-5 and TRBJ1-3; no definite D call. CDR1 is MNHEY, CDR2 SVGAGI, per germline. CDR3 size: 15 residues. V was pared by 6 bases and J by 6 bases, with 18 bases between. In DNA, the CDR3 is TGTGCCAGCAGGTCGTTACGGGGTTTCACAAACACCATATATTTT. Translated: CASRSLRGFTNTIYF.